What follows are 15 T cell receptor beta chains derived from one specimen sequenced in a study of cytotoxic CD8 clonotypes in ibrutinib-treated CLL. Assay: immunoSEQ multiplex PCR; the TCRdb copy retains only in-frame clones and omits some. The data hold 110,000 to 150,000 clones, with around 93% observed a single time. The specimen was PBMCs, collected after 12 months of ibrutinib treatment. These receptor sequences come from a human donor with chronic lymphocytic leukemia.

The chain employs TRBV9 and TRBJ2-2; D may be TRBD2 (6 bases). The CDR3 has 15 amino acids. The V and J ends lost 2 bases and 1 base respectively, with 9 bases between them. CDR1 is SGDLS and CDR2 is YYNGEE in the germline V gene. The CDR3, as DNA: TGTGCCAGCAGCGTGGAGGGGCAGAACACCGGGGAGCTGTTTTTT. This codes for CASSVEGQNTGELFF.

The CDR3 protein is CASSAGLSGTDTQYF. In nucleotides, the CDR3 is TGTGCCAGTTCGGCTGGACTATCTGGCACAGATACGCAGTATTTT. The chain joins TRBV19 to TRBJ2-3, with D possibly matching TRBD2 (6 bases). Germline CDR1 is LNHDA and CDR2 is SQIVND (reference sequence). This CDR3 has 15 residues. The V and J ends lost 8 bases and 1 base respectively, with 16 bases between them.

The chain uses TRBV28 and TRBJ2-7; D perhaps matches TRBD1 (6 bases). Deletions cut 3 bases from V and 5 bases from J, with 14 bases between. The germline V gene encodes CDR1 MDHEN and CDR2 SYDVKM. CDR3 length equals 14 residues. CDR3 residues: CASSLGAARNEQYF. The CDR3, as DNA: TGTGCCAGCAGTTTGGGGGCGGCTAGAAACGAGCAGTACTTC.

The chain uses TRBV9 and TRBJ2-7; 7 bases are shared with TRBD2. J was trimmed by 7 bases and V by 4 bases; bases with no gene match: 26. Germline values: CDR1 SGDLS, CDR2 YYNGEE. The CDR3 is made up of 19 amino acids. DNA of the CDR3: TGTGCCAGCAGCCCAACAAGAGAGCGAGTGGGAGGGCCGTCGGGGGAGCAGTACTTC. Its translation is CASSPTRERVGGPSGEQYF.

Here the CDR3 reads CSVSSGSYNEQFF. The CDR3 coding sequence is TGCAGCGTTTCCAGCGGGAGCTACAATGAGCAGTTCTTC. The gene calls are TRBV29-1 and TRBJ2-1, with 8 bases that match TRBD2. The CDR3 runs to 13 residues. In germline, CDR1 is SQVTM, CDR2 ANQGSEA. The V gene end was trimmed by 5 bases and the J gene end by 3 bases; junction bases not matched to a gene: 3.

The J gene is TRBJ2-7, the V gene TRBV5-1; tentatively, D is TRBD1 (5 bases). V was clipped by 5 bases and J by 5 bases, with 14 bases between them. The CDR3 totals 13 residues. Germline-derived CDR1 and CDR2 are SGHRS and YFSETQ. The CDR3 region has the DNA TGCGCCAGCAGTAACCCCGGCAGGGACGAGCAGTACTTC. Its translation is CASSNPGRDEQYF.

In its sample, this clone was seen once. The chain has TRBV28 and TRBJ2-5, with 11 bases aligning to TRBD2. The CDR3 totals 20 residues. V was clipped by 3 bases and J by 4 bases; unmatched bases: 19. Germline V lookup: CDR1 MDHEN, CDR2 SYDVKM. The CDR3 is CASSFNTLRAASGRLETQYF. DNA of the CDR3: TGTGCCAGCAGTTTTAATACGCTTAGAGCGGCTAGCGGGAGGCTAGAGACCCAGTACTTC.

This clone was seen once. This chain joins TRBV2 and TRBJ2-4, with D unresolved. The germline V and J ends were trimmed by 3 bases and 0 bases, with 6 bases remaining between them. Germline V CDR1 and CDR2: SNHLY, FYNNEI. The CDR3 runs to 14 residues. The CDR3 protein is CASSEAEAKNIQYF. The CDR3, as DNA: TGTGCCAGCAGTGAGGCTGAAGCCAAAAACATTCAGTACTTC.

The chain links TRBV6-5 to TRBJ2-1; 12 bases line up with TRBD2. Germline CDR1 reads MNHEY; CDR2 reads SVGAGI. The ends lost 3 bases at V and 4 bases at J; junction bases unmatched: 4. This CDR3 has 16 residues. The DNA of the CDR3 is TGTGCCAGCAGTTATACGACTAGCGGGAGTTACAATGAGCAGTTCTTC. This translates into CASSYTTSGSYNEQFF.

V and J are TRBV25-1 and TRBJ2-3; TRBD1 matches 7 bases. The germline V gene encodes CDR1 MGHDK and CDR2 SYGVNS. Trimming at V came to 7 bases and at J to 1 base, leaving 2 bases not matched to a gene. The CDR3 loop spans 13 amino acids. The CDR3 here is CASKGAGTDTQYF. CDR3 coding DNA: TGTGCCAGCAAGGGGGCGGGCACAGATACGCAGTATTTT.

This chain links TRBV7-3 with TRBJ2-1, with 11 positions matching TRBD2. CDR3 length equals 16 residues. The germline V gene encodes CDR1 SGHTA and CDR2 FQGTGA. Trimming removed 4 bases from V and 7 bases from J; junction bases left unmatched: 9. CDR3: CASSSGGTSGLNEQFF. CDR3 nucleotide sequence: TGTGCCAGCAGCTCCGGGGGGACTAGCGGTCTAAATGAGCAGTTCTTC. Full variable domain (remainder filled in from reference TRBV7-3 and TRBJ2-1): GAGVSQTPSNKVTEKGKYVELRCDPISGHTALYWYRQSLGQGPEFLIYFQGTGAADDSGLPNDRFFAVRPEGSVSTLKIQRTERGDSAVYLCASSSGGTSGLNEQFFGPGTRLTVL.

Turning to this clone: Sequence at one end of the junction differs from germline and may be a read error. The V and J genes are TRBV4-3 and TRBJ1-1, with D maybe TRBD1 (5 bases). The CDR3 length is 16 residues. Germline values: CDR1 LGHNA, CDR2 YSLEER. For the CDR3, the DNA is TGCGCCAGCAGTCAAGGTTTTGCCGGGGGGAACACTGAAGCTTTCTTT. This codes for CASSQGFAGGNTEAFF.

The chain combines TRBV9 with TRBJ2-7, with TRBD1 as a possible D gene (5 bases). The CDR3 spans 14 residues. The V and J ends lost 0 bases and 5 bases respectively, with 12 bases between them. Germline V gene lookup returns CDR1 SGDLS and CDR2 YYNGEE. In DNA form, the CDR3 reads TGTGCCAGCAGCGTAGACAGGAGTTCAGACGAGCAGTACTTC. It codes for CASSVDRSSDEQYF.

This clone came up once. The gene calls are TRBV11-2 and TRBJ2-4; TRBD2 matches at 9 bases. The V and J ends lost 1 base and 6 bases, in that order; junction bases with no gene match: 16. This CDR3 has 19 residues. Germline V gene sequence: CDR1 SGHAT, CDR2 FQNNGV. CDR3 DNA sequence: TGTGCCAGCAGCTTAGGGGCAGGGAGGCTAGCGGGATATATAAACATTCAGTACTTC. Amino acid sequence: CASSLGAGRLAGYINIQYF.

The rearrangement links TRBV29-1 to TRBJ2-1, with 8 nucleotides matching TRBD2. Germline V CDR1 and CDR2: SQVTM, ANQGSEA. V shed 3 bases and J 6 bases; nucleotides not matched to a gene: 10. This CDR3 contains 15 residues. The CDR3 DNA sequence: TGCAGCGTTGAGGGGGGCGGGAGGACGGGCAATGAGCAGTTCTTC. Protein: CSVEGGGRTGNEQFF.